The 24 T cell receptor beta chains in this list originate from one sample, sequenced in a study of T-cell memory formation after mild COVID-19. TCRdb re-derived calls from the 5' RACE reads in MiXCR, one entry per CDR3 protein. The sample comprises 120,000 to 150,000 distinct CDR3 sequences, 6% to 7% of which are singletons, and about 2% rests with the top ten. Sequencing was performed on PBMCs or a T cell subset sorted from them (not recorded which). These receptors were collected from an adult woman who had mild COVID-19 (a few samples of this study predate the infection). Cell type and time point are not known.

This clonotype was picked up a small number of times. V is TRBV27 and J is TRBJ2-7; maybe TRBD2 (6 bases). This CDR3 has 15 amino acids. From germline, CDR1 is MNHEY and CDR2 SMNVEV (reference sequence). V lost 0 bases, J lost 2 bases, and 11 bases lay in between. CDR3 in DNA: TGTGCCAGCAGTTTATCCTTCCGGGGGACCTACGAGCAGTACTTC. Translating it yields CASSLSFRGTYEQYF.

This clonotype was counted many times. The chain couples TRBV6-1 to TRBJ2-1, with 9 bases identical to TRBD1. The germline V gene encodes CDR1 MNHNS and CDR2 SASEGT. J was trimmed by 8 bases and V by 7 bases; bases with no gene match: 15. This CDR3 contains 16 residues. The CDR3 DNA sequence: TGTGCCAGCACCCTTCCGAAGGGACAGGGAAGGTATGAGCAGTTCTTC. Amino acids: CASTLPKGQGRYEQFF.

As regards this clonotype: Just one base apart from a much larger clone, this may be a read error. The chain couples TRBV5-6 to TRBJ2-7; the D is unclear. CDR3 length: 13 amino acids. Germline V gene sequence: CDR1 SGHDT, CDR2 YYEEEE. Trimming pared 4 bases from V and 2 bases from J, leaving 10 bases between. The DNA for the CDR3 is TGTGCCAGCAGCCGGAGCCCTGCCTACGAGCAGTACTTC. This translates into CASSRSPAYEQYF.

The chain joins TRBV6-2 or TRBV6-3 to TRBJ2-7; 9 nucleotides match TRBD2. The CDR3 loop spans 17 amino acids. CDR1 and CDR2 (germline): MNHEY, SVGEGT. Trimming took 2 bases from V and 2 from J; bases not matched to a gene: 10. The CDR3 sequence: CASSYVSGRLAAYEQYF. The CDR3 DNA sequence: TGTGCCAGCAGTTACGTGTCAGGCAGACTAGCGGCCTACGAGCAGTACTTC.

This sequence joins TRBV5-5 and TRBJ2-7; D is unresolved. This CDR3 is built from 15 residues. V lost 2 bases to trimming and J lost 2 bases, with 14 bases between them. Germline assignment: CDR1 SGHKS and CDR2 YYEKEE (reference sequence). This chain's CDR3 is CASSFEYMQAYEQYF. The CDR3 DNA follows: TGTGCCAGCAGCTTTGAGTACATGCAAGCCTACGAGCAGTACTTC. The entire variable domain, with the rest obtained from reference TRBV5-5 and TRBJ2-7, is as follows: DAGVTQSPTHLIKTRGQQVTLRCSPISGHKSVSWYQQVLGQGPQFIFQYYEKEERGRGNFPDRFSARQFPNYSSELNVNALLLGDSALYLCASSFEYMQAYEQYFGPGTRLTVT.

The chain employs TRBV20-1 and TRBJ1-2, with 11 bases lining up with TRBD1. The CDR3 is 14 amino acids. Trimming cost V 5 bases and J 7 bases; bases outside gene matches: 9. The germline V gene encodes CDR1 DFQATT and CDR2 SNEGSKA (reference sequence). The CDR3 DNA is TGCAGTGCTCCCCGGACAGGGGGCGTCGGTGGCTACACCTTC. It is translated as CSAPRTGGVGGYTF.

The table lists this clonotype with many counts. The chain has TRBV5-1 and TRBJ1-6, with TRBD1 as a possible D gene (6 bases). V was pared by 1 base and J by 5 bases, with 13 bases between. The germline V gene encodes CDR1 SGHRS and CDR2 YFSETQ. The CDR3 length is 16 residues. CDR3 in amino acids: CASSLNAQGNNSPLHF. CDR3 nucleotide sequence: TGCGCCAGCAGCTTGAATGCCCAGGGGAATAATTCACCCCTCCACTTT.

This clonotype was seen many times. The V gene is TRBV6-1, the J gene TRBJ2-1; D may be TRBD1 (5 bases). Germline lookup yields CDR1 MNHNS and CDR2 SASEGT. The CDR3 spans 12 residues. V lost 2 bases to trimming and J lost 10 bases, with 9 bases between them. The CDR3: CASSEHRREQFF. Here the CDR3 DNA reads TGTGCCAGCAGTGAACACAGGCGAGAGCAGTTCTTC.

This chain connects TRBV29-1 to TRBJ2-7; 8 bases map to TRBD1. Germline CDR1 reads SQVTM; CDR2 reads ANQGSEA. With V trimmed by 8 bases and J by 0 bases, 9 bases remained unmatched. CDR3 length: 14 amino acids. The CDR3 is CSTRTGTGSYEQYF. CDR3 coding DNA: TGCAGCACAAGAACTGGGACAGGCTCCTACGAGCAGTACTTC.

The chain combines TRBV29-1 with TRBJ1-5; no clear D gene. V was cut by 6 bases and J by 3 bases, with 12 bases left in between. This CDR3 comprises 13 residues. Germline CDR1 reads SQVTM; CDR2 reads ANQGSEA. CDR3 DNA: TGCAGCGTCCATGACGGTCACAATCAGCCCCAGCATTTT. Protein sequence: CSVHDGHNQPQHF.

This clonotype was detected only a few times. The chain links TRBV7-6 to TRBJ1-4, with unresolved D. Trimming took 4 bases from V and 5 from J, leaving 14 bases between them. CDR3 length: 15 amino acids. Germline V lookup: CDR1 SGHVS, CDR2 FNYEAQ. As DNA, the CDR3 is TGTGCCAGCAGCTACCGATCCTCGTCCAATGAAAAACTGTTTTTT. This encodes CASSYRSSSNEKLFF. The full variable domain, completed using reference TRBV7-6 and TRBJ1-4, is GAGVSQSPRYKVTKRGQDVALRCDPISGHVSLYWYRQALGQGPEFLTYFNYEAQQDKSGLPNDRFSAERPEGSISTLTIQRTEQRDSAMYRCASSYRSSSNEKLFFGSGTQLSVL.

The table lists this clonotype with many counts. The chain has TRBV30 and TRBJ1-2, with TRBD1 matching over 12 bases. Germline assignment: CDR1 GTSNPN and CDR2 SVGIG (reference sequence). V trimming: 1 base; J trimming: 8 bases; junction bases outside the gene matches: 5. This CDR3 spans 14 amino acids. The CDR3 protein is CAWSAGQGARGYTF. CDR3 nucleotide sequence: TGTGCCTGGAGTGCGGGACAGGGGGCGCGGGGCTACACCTTC.

In this sample, this clonotype turned up a few times. V and J are TRBV5-5 and TRBJ1-2; D unclear. The CDR3 has 13 residues. V was trimmed by 4 bases and J by 4 bases, leaving 11 bases between them. CDR1 and CDR2 from the germline V gene are SGHKS and YYEKEE (reference sequence). Written as DNA, the CDR3 is TGTGCCAGCAGCCCTCTAGAGCTCTATGGCTACACCTTC. Its protein is CASSPLELYGYTF.

The chain employs TRBV7-3 and TRBJ2-1; unclear D gene. Trimming cost V 2 bases and J 4 bases, with 6 bases left between them. Germline CDR1 SGHTA, CDR2 FQGTGA. The CDR3 is 13 residues long. The CDR3 region has the DNA TGTGCCAGCAGCTTAGAGAGTTACAATGAGCAGTTCTTC. Its translation: CASSLESYNEQFF.

The chain joins TRBV9 to TRBJ2-1, with D tentatively TRBD1 (6 bases). The CDR3 sequence is 16 residues long. Germline V gene sequence: CDR1 SGDLS, CDR2 YYNGEE. Trimming cost V 1 base and J 0 bases, with 11 bases left between them. As DNA, the CDR3 is TGTGCCAGCAGCGTAAGGGGGATTGGCTCCTACAATGAGCAGTTCTTC. It codes for CASSVRGIGSYNEQFF.

There are a few counts of this clonotype. V and J are TRBV5-6 and TRBJ2-1; 9 bases fit TRBD2. The CDR3 covers 17 residues. Unmatched junction bases numbered 8, after V lost 0 bases and J lost 4 bases. Per germline, CDR1 SGHDT and CDR2 YYEEEE. The CDR3 DNA reads as TGTGCCAGCAGCTTGGAGCGGCTAGCGGGGAGATACAATGAGCAGTTCTTC. It codes for CASSLERLAGRYNEQFF. Based on the CDR3 plus reference TRBV5-6 and TRBJ2-1, the full variable domain is DAGVTQSPTHLIKTRGQQVTLRCSPKSGHDTVSWYQQALGQGPQFIFQYYEEEERQRGNFPDRFSGHQFPNYSSELNVNALLLGDSALYLCASSLERLAGRYNEQFFGPGTRLTVL.

The table lists this clonotype with a few counts. Written as DNA, the CDR3 is TGTGCCAGCAGCCAAGGGGGGTTTTCGAACACTGAAGCTTTCTTT. This codes for CASSQGGFSNTEAFF. The chain is built from TRBV3-1 and TRBJ1-1, with D possibly TRBD1 on 5 matching bases. Per the germline V gene, CDR1 is LGHDT and CDR2 is YNNKEL (reference sequence). Between the trimmed V and J ends, which lost 1 base and 1 base, there was a span of 10 bases. The CDR3 extends over 15 amino acids. Drawing the rest from reference TRBV3-1 and TRBJ1-1, the complete variable domain is DTAVSQTPKYLVTQMGNDKSIKCEQNLGHDTMYWYKQDSKKFLKIMFSYNNKELIINETVPNRFSPKSPDKAHLNLHINSLELGDSAVYFCASSQGGFSNTEAFFGQGTRLTVV.

The chain is built from TRBV7-9 and TRBJ1-1; D unclear. V lost 4 bases and J lost 0, with 6 bases in between. CDR3 length: 13 residues. Germline CDR1 reads SEHNR; CDR2 reads FQNEAQ (reference sequence). CDR3 region: CASSSVMNTEAFF. For the CDR3, the DNA is TGTGCCAGCAGCTCCGTGATGAACACTGAAGCTTTCTTT. The variable domain in full, with the rest retrieved from reference TRBV7-9 and TRBJ1-1, is DTGVSQNPRHKITKRGQNVTFRCDPISEHNRLYWYRQTLGQGPEFLTYFQNEAQLEKSRLLSDRFSAERPKGSFSTLEIQRTEQGDSAMYLCASSSVMNTEAFFGQGTRLTVV.

This clonotype was detected many times. J is TRBJ1-5 and V is TRBV6-1; 7 bases line up with TRBD1. Germline lookup yields CDR1 MNHNS and CDR2 SASEGT. The CDR3 covers 17 residues. Unmatched junction bases numbered 10, after V lost 5 bases and J lost 0 bases. The CDR3 sequence is CASSLGGSKYSNQPQHF. The CDR3 DNA sequence: TGTGCCAGCAGTTTAGGGGGCAGCAAGTATAGCAATCAGCCCCAGCATTTT.

The table lists this clonotype with many counts. The genes are TRBV12-3 or TRBV12-4 and TRBJ2-3; D possibly corresponds to TRBD1 (5 bases). This CDR3 has 14 amino acids. Trimming removed 5 bases from V and 5 bases from J, with 14 bases in between. Written as DNA, the CDR3 is TGTGCCAGCAGTCGCCCCCAGGGTCAAGATACGCAGTATTTT. It yields the protein CASSRPQGQDTQYF.

The V call is TRBV6-6, the J call TRBJ2-7; TRBD1 aligns across 9 bases. After removal of 4 bases from V and 0 bases from J, the junction contained 4 bases not matched to a gene. Germline CDR1 reads MNHNY; CDR2 reads SVGAGI (reference sequence). The CDR3 contains 15 residues. In DNA form, the CDR3 reads TGTGCCAGCAGTTGGACGGACAGGGGCTCCTACGAGCAGTACTTC. Its translation: CASSWTDRGSYEQYF.

This chain connects TRBV12-3 or TRBV12-4 to TRBJ2-5; TRBD2 matches 11 bases. V dropped 4 bases and J dropped 1; count of bases not matched to a gene: 5. CDR3 size: 16 residues. CDR3 protein: CASSSTTSGIQETQYF. The CDR3 DNA sequence: TGTGCCAGCAGTTCCACGACTAGCGGGATCCAAGAGACCCAGTACTTC.

This clonotype was counted ten times or more. The chain is built from TRBV15 and TRBJ2-5; no definite D call. CDR1 is LNHNV and CDR2 is YYDKDF in the germline V gene (reference sequence). The length of the CDR3 is 14 residues. V shed 3 bases and J shed 0 bases, with 8 bases lying between them. DNA of the CDR3: TGTGCCACCAGCAGGAACACCGACCAAGAGACCCAGTACTTC. Encoded protein: CATSRNTDQETQYF.

J is TRBJ1-2 and V is TRBV3-1; 7 bases agree with TRBD1. Germline V gives CDR1 LGHDT, CDR2 YNNKEL (reference sequence). The CDR3 contains 20 residues. V lost 0 bases and J lost 2; bases outside the gene matches: 18. The CDR3 nucleotides read TGTGCCAGCAGCCAAGATTTAAGCCGAGGCAGGGACAGTGTAAACTATGGCTACACCTTC. Protein product: CASSQDLSRGRDSVNYGYTF. Full variable domain (remainder filled in from reference TRBV3-1 and TRBJ1-2): DTAVSQTPKYLVTQMGNDKSIKCEQNLGHDTMYWYKQDSKKFLKIMFSYNNKELIINETVPNRFSPKSPDKAHLNLHINSLELGDSAVYFCASSQDLSRGRDSVNYGYTFGSGTRLTVV.